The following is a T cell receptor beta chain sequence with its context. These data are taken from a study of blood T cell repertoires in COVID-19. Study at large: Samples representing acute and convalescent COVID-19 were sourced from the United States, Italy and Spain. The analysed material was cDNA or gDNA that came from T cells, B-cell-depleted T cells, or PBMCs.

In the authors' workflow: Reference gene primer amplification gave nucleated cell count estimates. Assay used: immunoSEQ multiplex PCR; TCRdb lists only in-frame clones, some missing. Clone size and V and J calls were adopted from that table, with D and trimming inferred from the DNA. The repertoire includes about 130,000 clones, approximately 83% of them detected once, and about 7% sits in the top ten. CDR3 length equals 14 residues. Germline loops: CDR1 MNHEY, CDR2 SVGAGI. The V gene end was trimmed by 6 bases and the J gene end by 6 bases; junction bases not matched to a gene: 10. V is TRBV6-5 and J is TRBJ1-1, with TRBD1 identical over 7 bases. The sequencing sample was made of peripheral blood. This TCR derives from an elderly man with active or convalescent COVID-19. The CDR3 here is CASRSRQGKSEAFF. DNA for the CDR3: TGTGCCAGCAGGTCTCGACAGGGAAAGTCTGAAGCTTTCTTT.